This T cell receptor beta chain was captured by sequencing in a study of prognosis after radiotherapy for stage I lung cancer. About the research overall: At a biologically effective dose of at least 100 Gy and in 3 to 5 fractions, SBRT was the radiotherapy delivered. Therapy given concurrently with stereotactic body radiotherapy reached no patient.

There were 4.5 to 6 milliliters of peripheral blood drawn at each of two time points. The CDR3 runs 14 residues. Germline CDR1 is LNHDA and CDR2 is SQIVND (reference sequence). V dropped 3 bases and J dropped 4; count of bases not matched to a gene: 4. Two-round multiplex PCR amplified TCR beta CDR3 from genomic DNA. Every TRBV and TRBJ gene had its own specific primer in first-round PCR. Amplification in the second PCR round was performed with universal primers. MiXCR, applied by TCRdb to the multiplex PCR reads, yields one record per CDR3 protein. The table shows 15,000 or so distinct CDR3 sequences, with 29% occurring only once. There are many counts of this clonotype.

The sample was PBMCs, taken before or after stereotactic body radiation therapy (not recorded which). The clonotype was recovered from a donor of 50 years or more with non-small cell lung cancer. The chain has TRBV19 and TRBJ2-5; 8 bases line up with TRBD1. The CDR3 DNA reads as TGTGCCAGTAGTATGTTTGACAGGGGAGAGACCCAGTACTTC. It specifies CASSMFDRGETQYF.